This entry concerns a single T cell receptor (beta chain). Its antigen is not known. The sample belongs to a study of siplizumab effects on memory and regulatory T cells. Overall study results and limits: Alloreactive sequences traceable to unstimulated CD4+ memory cells declined significantly under siplizumab. Greater diversity than memory cells seemed evident in naive T cells, which also appeared to be major alloresponse contributors.

Sequencing of each sample assayed some 10^5 TCR templates. Generated by immunoSEQ multiplex PCR, the TCRdb table keeps only in-frame clones and is missing some. The sample holds more than 85,000 clones; approximately 91% are singletons and the top ten take 2.5% to 3%. With 7 bases removed from V and 6 bases from J, the gap between germline ends came to 14 bases. Per germline, CDR1 SGHNT and CDR2 YYREEE (reference sequence). CDR3 size: 13 residues. Input material: CD4+ T cells sorted from blood. The V call is TRBV5-4, the J call TRBJ2-1; D is undetermined. The receptor's source is a human donor in good health. Some clones in this sample may be carry-over from other donors' samples. The DNA for the CDR3 is TGTGCCAGCGGCCTAAGAGCCGGCAATGAGCAGTTCTTC. Translating it yields CASGLRAGNEQFF.